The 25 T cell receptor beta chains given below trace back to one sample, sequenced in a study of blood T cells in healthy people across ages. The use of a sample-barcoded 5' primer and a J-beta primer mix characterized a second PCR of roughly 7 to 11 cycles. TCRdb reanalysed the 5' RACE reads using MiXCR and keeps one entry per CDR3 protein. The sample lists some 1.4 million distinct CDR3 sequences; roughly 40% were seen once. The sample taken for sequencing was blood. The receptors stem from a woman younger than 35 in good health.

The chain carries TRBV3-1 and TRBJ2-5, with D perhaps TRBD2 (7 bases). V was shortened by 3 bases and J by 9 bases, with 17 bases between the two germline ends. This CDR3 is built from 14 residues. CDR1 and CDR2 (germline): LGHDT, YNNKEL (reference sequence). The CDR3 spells CASSHAGAEEAQYF. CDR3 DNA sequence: TGTGCCAGCAGCCATGCGGGGGCAGAGGAGGCCCAGTACTTC.

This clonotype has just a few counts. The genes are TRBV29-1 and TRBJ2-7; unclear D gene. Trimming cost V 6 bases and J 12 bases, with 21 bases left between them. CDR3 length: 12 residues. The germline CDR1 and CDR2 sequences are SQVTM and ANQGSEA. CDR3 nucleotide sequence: TGCAGCGTCGGCGACACGGGTCTTGGCGGGTACTTC. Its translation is CSVGDTGLGGYF.

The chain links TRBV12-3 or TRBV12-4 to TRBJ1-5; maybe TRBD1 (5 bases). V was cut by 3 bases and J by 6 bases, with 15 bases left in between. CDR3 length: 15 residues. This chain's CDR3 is CASSLQGRGTQPQHF. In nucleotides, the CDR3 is TGTGCCAGCAGTTTGCAGGGTCGGGGGACTCAGCCCCAGCATTTT.

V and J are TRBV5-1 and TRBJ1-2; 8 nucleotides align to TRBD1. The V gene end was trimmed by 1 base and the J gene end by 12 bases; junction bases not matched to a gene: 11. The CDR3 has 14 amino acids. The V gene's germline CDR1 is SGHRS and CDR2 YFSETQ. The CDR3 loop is CASSLTGGTGMDTF. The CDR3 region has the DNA TGCGCCAGCAGCTTGACCGGAGGGACAGGAATGGACACCTTC. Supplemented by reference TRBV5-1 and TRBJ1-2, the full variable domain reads KAGVTQTPRYLIKTRGQQVTLSCSPISGHRSVSWYQQTPGQGLQFLFEYFSETQRNKGNFPGRFSGRQFSNSRSEMNVSTLELGDSALYLCASSLTGGTGMDTFGSGTRLTVV.

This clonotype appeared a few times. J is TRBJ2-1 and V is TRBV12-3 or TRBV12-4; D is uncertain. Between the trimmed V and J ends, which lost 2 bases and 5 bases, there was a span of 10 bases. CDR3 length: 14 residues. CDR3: CASSLLGPNNEQFF. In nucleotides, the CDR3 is TGTGCCAGCAGTTTATTAGGCCCCAACAATGAGCAGTTCTTC.

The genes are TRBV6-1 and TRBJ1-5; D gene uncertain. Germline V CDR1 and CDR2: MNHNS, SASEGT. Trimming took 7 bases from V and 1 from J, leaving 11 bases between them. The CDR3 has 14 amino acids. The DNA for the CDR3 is TGTGCCAGCACCCTTAGTGGGAGCAATCAGCCCCAGCATTTT. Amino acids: CASTLSGSNQPQHF.

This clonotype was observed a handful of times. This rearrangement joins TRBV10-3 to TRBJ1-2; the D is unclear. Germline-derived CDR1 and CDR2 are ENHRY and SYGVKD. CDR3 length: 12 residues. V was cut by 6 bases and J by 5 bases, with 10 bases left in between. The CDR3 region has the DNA TGTGCCATCAGGGGCACGGATTATGGCTACACCTTC. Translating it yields CAIRGTDYGYTF.

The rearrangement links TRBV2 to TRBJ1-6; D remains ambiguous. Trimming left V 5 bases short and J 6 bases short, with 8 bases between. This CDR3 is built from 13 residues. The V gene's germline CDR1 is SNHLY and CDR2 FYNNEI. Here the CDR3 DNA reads TGTGCCAGCAGTCCCCGCCTTAATTCACCCCTCCACTTT. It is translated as CASSPRLNSPLHF.

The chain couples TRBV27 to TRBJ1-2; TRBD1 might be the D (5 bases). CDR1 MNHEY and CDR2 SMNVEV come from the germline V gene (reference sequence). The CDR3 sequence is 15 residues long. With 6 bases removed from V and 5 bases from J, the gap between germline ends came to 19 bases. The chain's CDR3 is CASSYTGTETYGYTF. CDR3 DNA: TGTGCCAGCAGCTATACCGGGACGGAGACATATGGCTACACCTTC.

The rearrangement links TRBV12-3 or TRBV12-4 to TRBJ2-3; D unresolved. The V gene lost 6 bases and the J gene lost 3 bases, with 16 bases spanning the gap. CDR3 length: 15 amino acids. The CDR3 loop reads CASRGGQTDTDTQYF. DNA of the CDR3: TGTGCCAGCAGGGGTGGCCAAACCGATACAGATACGCAGTATTTT.

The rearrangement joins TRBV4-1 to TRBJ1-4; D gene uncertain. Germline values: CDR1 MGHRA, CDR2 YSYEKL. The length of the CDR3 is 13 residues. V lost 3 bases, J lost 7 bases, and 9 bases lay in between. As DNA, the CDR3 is TGCGCCAGCAGCCAGGACTATGGTGAAAAACTGTTTTTT. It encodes CASSQDYGEKLFF.

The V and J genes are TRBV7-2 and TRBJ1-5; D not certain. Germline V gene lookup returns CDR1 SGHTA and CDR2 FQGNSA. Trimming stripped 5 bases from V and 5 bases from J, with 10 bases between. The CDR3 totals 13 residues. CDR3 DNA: TGTGCCAGCAGCCCGACCTTCGATCAGCCCCAGCATTTT. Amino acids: CASSPTFDQPQHF.

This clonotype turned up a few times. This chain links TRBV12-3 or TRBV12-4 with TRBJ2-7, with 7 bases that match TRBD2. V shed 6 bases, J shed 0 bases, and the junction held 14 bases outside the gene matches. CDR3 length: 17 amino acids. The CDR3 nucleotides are TGTGCCAGCAGCACCCGGCCCTTGGGGGGGAGCTCCTACGAGCAGTACTTC. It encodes CASSTRPLGGSSYEQYF.

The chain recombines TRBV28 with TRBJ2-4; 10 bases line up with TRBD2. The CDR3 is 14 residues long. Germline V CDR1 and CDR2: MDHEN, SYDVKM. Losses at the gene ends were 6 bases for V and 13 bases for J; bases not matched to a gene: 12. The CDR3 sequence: CASRSSGGASEQYF. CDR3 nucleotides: TGTGCCAGCAGGTCAAGCGGGGGGGCGTCTGAGCAGTACTTC. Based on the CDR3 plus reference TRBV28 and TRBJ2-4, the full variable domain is DVKVTQSSRYLVKRTGEKVFLECVQDMDHENMFWYRQDPGLGLRLIYFSYDVKMKEKGDIPEGYSVSREKKERFSLILESASTNQTSMYLCASRSSGGASEQYFGAGTRLSVL.

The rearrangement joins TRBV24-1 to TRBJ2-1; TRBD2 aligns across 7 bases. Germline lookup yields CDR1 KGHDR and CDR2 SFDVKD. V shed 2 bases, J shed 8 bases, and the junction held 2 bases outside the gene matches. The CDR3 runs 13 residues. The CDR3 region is CATSDWTRDEQFF. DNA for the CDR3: TGTGCCACCAGTGATTGGACTAGGGATGAGCAGTTCTTC.

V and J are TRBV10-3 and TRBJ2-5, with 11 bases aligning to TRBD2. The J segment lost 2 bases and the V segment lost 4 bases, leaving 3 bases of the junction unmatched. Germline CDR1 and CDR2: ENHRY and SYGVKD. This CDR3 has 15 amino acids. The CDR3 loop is CAISVTSGGQETQYF. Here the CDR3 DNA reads TGTGCCATCAGTGTTACTAGCGGGGGACAAGAGACCCAGTACTTC.

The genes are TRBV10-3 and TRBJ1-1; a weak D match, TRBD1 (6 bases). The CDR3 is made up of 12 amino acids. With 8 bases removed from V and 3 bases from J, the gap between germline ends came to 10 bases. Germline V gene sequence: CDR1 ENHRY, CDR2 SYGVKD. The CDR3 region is CAIGGGHTEAFF. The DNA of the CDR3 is TGTGCCATCGGGGGCGGGCACACTGAAGCTTTCTTT.

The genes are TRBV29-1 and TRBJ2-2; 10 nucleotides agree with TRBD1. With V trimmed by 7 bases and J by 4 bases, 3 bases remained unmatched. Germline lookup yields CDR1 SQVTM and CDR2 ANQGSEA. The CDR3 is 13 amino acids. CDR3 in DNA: TGCAGCGCCTGGACAGGGGGCACCGGGGAGCTGTTTTTT. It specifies CSAWTGGTGELFF.

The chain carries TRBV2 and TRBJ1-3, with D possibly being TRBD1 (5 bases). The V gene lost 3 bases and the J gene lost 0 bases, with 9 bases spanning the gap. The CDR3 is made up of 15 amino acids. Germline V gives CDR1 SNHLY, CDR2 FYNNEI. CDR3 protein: CASSEGGSSGNTIYF. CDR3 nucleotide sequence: TGTGCCAGCAGTGAGGGGGGAAGCTCTGGAAACACCATATATTTT.

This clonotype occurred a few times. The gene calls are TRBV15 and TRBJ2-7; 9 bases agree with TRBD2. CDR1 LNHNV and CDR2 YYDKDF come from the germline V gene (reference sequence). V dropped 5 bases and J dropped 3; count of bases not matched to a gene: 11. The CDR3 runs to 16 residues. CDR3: CATSVNSGSGVYEQYF. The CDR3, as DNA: TGTGCCACCAGCGTAAATAGCGGGAGCGGTGTCTACGAGCAGTACTTC.

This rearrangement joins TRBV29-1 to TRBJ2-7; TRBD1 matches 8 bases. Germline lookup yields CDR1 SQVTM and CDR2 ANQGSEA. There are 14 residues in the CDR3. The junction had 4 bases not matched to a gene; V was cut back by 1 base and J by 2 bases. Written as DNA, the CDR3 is TGCAGCGTTGAAGTGGCAGGGGGCACCTACGAGCAGTACTTC. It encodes CSVEVAGGTYEQYF.

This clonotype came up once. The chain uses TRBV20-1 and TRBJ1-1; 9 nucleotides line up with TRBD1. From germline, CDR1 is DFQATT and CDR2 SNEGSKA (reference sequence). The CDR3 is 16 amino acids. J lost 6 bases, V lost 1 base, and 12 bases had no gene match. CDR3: CSARASPGQGFAEAFF. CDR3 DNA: TGCAGTGCTAGAGCCTCACCGGGACAGGGTTTCGCTGAAGCTTTCTTT.

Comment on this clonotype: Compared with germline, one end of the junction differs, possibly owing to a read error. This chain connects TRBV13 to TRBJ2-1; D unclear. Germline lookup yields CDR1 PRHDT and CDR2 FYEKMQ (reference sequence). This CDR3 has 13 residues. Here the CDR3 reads CASSPGRRREQLF. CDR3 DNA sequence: TGTGCCAGCAGCCCCGGCCGTCGTCGAGAGCAGTTATTC.

The CDR3 reads CASRLRLSYEQYF. In nucleotides, the CDR3 is TGTGCCAGCCGTCTTAGGCTCTCCTACGAGCAGTACTTC. V and J are TRBV12-3 or TRBV12-4 and TRBJ2-7, with no clear D. CDR3 length: 13 amino acids. V was pared by 8 bases and J by 0 bases, with 11 bases between.

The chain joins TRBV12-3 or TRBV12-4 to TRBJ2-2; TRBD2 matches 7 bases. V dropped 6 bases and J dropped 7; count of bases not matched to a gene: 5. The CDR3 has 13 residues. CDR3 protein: CASRRGEGGELFF. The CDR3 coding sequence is TGTGCCAGCAGACGGGGGGAAGGCGGGGAGCTGTTTTTT.